The present TCR beta chain was sequenced within a study of breast tumors, draining lymph nodes, adjacent tissues. General study results and limits: The lymph node origin of tumor T cells was framed as consistent with a hypothesis, not demonstrated. Most tumor T cells seemingly derive from lymph node, then expand in tumor. Luminal-like breast cancer showed significantly higher tumor–nontumor repertoire similarity than basal-like. Tumors had less TCR diversity than lymph nodes, more than nontumor tissue.

V was pared by 5 bases and J by 5 bases, with 13 bases between. Germline V lookup: CDR1 SGHRS, CDR2 YFSETQ. This CDR3 comprises 14 residues. MiXCR, applied by TCRdb to the multiplex PCR reads, yields one record per CDR3 protein. The data contain 200,000 to 250,000 distinct CDR3 sequences, around 34% of them seen just once; the ten biggest clones take up approximately 3.3%. Many counts were recorded for this clonotype. Its cognate antigen is unknown. Axillary draining lymph nodes of breast cancer patients supplied the node samples. The sequence was obtained from a female donor with breast cancer. Some clones in this sample may be carry-over from other donors' samples. Sequencing was performed on axillary lymph node tissue. The chain joins TRBV5-1 to TRBJ1-4, with D possibly TRBD1 on 5 matching bases. DNA of the CDR3: TGCGCCAGCAGGCAATCGGGGACGAATGAAAAACTGTTTTTT. This encodes CASRQSGTNEKLFF.